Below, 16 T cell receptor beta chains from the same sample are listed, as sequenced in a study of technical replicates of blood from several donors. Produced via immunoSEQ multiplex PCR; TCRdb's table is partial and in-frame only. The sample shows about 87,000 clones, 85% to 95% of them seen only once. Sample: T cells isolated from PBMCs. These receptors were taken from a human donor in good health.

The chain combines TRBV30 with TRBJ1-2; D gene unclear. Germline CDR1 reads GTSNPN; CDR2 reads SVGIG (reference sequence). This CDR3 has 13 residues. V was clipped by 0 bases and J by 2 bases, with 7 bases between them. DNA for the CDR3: TGTGCCTGGAGTGTAAGCACGAACTATGGCTACACCTTC. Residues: CAWSVSTNYGYTF.

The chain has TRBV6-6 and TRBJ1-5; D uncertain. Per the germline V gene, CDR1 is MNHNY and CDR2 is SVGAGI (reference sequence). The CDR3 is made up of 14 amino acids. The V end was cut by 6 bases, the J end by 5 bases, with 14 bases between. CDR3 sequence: CASRAGQVDQPQHF. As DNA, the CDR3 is TGTGCCAGCAGGGCTGGGCAAGTGGATCAGCCCCAGCATTTT.

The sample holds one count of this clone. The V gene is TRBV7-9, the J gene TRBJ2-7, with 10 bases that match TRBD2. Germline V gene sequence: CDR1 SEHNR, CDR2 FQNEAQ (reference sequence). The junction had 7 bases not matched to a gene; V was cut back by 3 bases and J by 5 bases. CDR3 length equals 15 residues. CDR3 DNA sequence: TGTGCCAGCAGCTTGGCTAGCGGGAGTCTCAACGAGCAGTACTTC. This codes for CASSLASGSLNEQYF. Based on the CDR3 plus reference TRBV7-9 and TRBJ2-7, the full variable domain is DTGVSQNPRHKITKRGQNVTFRCDPISEHNRLYWYRQTLGQGPEFLTYFQNEAQLEKSRLLSDRFSAERPKGSFSTLEIQRTEQGDSAMYLCASSLASGSLNEQYFGPGTRLTVT.

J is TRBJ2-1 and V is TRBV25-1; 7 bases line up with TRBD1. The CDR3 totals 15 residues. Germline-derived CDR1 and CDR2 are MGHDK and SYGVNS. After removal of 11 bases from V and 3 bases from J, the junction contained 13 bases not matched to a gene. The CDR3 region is CAEKKGGLSYNEQFF. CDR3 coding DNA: TGTGCCGAGAAAAAAGGGGGCTTAAGCTACAATGAGCAGTTCTTC.

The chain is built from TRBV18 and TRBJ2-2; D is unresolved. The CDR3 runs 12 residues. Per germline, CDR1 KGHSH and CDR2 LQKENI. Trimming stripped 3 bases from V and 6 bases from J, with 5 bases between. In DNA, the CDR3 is TGTGCCAGCTCACCGTCATCCGGGGAGCTGTTTTTT. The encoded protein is CASSPSSGELFF.

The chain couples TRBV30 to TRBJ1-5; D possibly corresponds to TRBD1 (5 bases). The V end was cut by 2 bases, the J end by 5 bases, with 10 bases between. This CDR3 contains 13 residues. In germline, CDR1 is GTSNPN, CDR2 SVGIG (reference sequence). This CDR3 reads CAWSIDSYQPQHF. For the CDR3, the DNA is TGTGCCTGGAGTATTGACAGTTATCAGCCCCAGCATTTT.

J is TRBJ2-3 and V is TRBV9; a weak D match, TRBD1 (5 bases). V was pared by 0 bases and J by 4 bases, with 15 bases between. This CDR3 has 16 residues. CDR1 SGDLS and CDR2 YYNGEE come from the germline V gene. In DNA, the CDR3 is TGTGCCAGCAGCGTAGGCCCCCGGCAGGGTGCAGATACGCAGTATTTT. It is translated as CASSVGPRQGADTQYF. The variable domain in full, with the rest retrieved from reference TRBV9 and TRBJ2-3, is DSGVTQTPKHLITATGQRVTLRCSPRSGDLSVYWYQQSLDQGLQFLIQYYNGEERAKGNILERFSAQQFPDLHSELNLSSLELGDSALYFCASSVGPRQGADTQYFGPGTRLTVL.

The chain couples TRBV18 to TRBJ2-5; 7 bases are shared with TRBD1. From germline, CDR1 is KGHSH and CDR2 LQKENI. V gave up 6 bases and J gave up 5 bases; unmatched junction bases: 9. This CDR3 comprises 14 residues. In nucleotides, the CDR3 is TGTGCCAGCTCCGTCAACAGGGGAGAGGAGACCCAGTACTTC. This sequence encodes CASSVNRGEETQYF.

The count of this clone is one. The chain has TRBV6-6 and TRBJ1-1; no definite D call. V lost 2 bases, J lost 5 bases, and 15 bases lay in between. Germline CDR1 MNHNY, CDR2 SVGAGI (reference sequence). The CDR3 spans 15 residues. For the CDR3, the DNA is TGTGCCAGCAGTTACGTATGGGAGGGTCCAACTGAAGCTTTCTTT. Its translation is CASSYVWEGPTEAFF.

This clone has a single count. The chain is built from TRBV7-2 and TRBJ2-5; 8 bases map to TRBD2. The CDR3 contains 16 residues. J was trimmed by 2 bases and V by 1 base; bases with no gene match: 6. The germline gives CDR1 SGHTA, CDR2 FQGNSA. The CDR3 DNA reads TGTGCCAGCAGCTTAGACGGGCGGGAGGAGCAAGAGACCCAGTACTTC. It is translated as CASSLDGREEQETQYF.

CDR3 loop: CASRGGLQGDIQYF. CDR3 nucleotides: TGCGCCAGCAGGGGTGGACTTCAGGGGGACATTCAGTACTTC. The V gene is TRBV10-1, the J gene TRBJ2-4; 7 positions agree with TRBD1. V shed 6 bases, J shed 8 bases, and the junction held 10 bases outside the gene matches. This CDR3 is built from 14 residues. CDR1 WNHNN and CDR2 SYGVQD come from the germline V gene (reference sequence).

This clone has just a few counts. The CDR3 spells CASKKGGYRGETQYF. The CDR3 coding sequence is TGTGCCAGCAAGAAGGGAGGGTACCGGGGGGAGACCCAGTACTTC. The chain employs TRBV28 and TRBJ2-5; 7 nucleotides agree with TRBD2. This CDR3 region has 15 residues. Germline CDR1 reads MDHEN; CDR2 reads SYDVKM. After removal of 7 bases from V and 5 bases from J, the junction contained 13 bases not matched to a gene.

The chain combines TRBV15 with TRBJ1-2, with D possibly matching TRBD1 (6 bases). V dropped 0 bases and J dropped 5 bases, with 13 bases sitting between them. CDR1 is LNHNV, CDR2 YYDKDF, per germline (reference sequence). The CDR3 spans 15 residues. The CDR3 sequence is CATSRDVSTGYGYTF. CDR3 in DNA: TGTGCCACCAGCAGAGATGTCTCTACAGGGTATGGCTACACCTTC.

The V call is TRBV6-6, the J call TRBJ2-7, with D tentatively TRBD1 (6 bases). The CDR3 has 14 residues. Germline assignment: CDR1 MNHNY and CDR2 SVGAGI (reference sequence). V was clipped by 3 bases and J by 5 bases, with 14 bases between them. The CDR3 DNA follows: TGTGCCAGCAGTTATCTAGGGGGATCCAACGAGCAGTACTTC. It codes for CASSYLGGSNEQYF.

CDR3 nucleotide sequence: TGTGCCAGCAGCTACACGGGAGAGAGTGAGCAGTTCTTC. Translated: CASSYTGESEQFF. The chain has TRBV7-9 and TRBJ2-1; tentatively, D is TRBD2 (6 bases). The CDR3 extends over 13 amino acids. Germline loops: CDR1 SEHNR, CDR2 FQNEAQ (reference sequence). The V gene lost 4 bases and the J gene lost 9 bases, with 13 bases spanning the gap.

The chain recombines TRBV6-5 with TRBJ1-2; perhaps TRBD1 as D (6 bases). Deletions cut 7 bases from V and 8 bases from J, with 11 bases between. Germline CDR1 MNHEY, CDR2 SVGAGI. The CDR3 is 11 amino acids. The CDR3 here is CASTTGSGYTF. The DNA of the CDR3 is TGTGCCAGCACCACAGGGTCCGGCTACACCTTC.